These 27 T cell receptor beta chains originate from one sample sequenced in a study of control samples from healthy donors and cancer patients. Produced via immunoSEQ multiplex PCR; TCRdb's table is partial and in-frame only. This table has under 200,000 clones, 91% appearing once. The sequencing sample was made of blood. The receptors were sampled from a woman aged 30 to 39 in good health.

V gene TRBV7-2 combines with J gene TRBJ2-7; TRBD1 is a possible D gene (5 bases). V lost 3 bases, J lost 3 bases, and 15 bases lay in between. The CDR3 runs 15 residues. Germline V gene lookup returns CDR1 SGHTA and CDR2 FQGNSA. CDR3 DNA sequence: TGTGCCAGCAGCTTGGGGCAGGGAACAAGCTACGAGCAGTACTTC. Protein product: CASSLGQGTSYEQYF. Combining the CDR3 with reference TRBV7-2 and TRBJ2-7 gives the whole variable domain GAGVSQSPSNKVTEKGKDVELRCDPISGHTALYWYRQSLGQGLEFLIYFQGNSAPDKSGLPSDRFSAERTGGSVSTLTIQRTQQEDSAVYLCASSLGQGTSYEQYFGPGTRLTVT.

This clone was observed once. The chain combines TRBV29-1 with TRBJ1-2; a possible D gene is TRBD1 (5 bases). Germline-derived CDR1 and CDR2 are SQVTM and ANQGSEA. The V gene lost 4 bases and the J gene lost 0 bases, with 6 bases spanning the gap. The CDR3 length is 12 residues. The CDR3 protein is CSVGQTNYGYTF. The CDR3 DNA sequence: TGCAGCGTTGGACAGACTAACTATGGCTACACCTTC.

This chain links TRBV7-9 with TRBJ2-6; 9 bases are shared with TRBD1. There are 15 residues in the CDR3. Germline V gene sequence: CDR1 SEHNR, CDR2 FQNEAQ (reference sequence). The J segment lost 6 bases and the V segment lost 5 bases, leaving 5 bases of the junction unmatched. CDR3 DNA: TGTGCCAGCAGCCTCGGACAGGGGAAGGCCAACGTCCTGACTTTC. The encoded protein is CASSLGQGKANVLTF.

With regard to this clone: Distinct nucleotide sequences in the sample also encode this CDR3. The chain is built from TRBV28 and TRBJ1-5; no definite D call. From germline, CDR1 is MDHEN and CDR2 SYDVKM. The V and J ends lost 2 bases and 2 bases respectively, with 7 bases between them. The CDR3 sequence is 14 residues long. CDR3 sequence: CASSLGGGNQPQHF. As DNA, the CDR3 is TGTGCCAGCAGTTTAGGTGGGGGCAATCAGCCCCAGCATTTT.

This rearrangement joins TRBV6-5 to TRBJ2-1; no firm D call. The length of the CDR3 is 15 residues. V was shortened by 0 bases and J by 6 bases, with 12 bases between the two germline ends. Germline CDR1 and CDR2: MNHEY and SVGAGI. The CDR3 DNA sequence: TGTGCCAGCAGTTACTCGATAACCAGCTTCAATGAGCAGTTCTTC. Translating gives CASSYSITSFNEQFF.

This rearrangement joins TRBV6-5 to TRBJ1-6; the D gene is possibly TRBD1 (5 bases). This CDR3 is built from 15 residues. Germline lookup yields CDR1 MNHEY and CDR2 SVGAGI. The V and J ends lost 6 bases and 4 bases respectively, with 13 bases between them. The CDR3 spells CASRSGRSYNSPLHF. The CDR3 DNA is TGTGCCAGCAGATCAGGGCGTTCATATAATTCACCCCTCCACTTT.

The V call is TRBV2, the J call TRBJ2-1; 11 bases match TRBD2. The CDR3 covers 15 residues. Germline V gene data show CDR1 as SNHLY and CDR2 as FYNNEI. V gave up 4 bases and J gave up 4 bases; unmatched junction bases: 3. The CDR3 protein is CASSGGTSGYNEQFF. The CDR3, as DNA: TGTGCCAGCAGTGGGGGGACTAGCGGTTACAATGAGCAGTTCTTC.

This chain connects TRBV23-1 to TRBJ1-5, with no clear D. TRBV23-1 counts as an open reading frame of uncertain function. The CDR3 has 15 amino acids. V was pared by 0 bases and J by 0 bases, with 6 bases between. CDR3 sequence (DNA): TGCGCCAGCAGTCAATCCCAAACTAGCAATCAGCCCCAGCATTTT. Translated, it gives CASSQSQTSNQPQHF.

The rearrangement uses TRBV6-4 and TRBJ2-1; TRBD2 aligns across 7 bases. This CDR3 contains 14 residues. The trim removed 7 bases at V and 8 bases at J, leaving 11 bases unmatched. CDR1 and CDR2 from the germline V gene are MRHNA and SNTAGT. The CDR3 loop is CASMSWLAVDEQFF. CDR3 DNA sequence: TGTGCCAGCATGAGTTGGCTAGCGGTCGATGAGCAGTTCTTC.

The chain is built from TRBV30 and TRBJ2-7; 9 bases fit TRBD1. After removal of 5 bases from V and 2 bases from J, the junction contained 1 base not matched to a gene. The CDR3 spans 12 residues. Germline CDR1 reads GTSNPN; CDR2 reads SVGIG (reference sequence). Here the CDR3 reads CAWDRGTYEQYF. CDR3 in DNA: TGTGCCTGGGACAGGGGGACCTACGAGCAGTACTTC.

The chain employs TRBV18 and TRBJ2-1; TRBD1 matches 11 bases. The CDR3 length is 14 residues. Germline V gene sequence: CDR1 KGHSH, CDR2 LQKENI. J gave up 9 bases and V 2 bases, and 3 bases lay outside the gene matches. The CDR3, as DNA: TGTGCCAGCTCACCAGGGACAGGGGGGGGTGAGCAGTTCTTC. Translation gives CASSPGTGGGEQFF.

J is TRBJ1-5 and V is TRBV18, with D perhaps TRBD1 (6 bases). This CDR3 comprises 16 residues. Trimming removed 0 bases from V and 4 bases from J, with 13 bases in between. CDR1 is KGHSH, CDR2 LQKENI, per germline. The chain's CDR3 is CASSPPSQGINQPQHF. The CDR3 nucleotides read TGTGCCAGCTCACCACCTTCTCAGGGGATAAATCAGCCCCAGCATTTT.

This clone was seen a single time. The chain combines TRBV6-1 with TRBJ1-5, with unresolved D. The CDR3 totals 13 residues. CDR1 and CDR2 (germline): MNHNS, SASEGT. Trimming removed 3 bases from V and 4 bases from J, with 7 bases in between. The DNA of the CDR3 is TGTGCCAGCAGTGAGGACGAAAATCAGCCCCAGCATTTT. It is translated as CASSEDENQPQHF.

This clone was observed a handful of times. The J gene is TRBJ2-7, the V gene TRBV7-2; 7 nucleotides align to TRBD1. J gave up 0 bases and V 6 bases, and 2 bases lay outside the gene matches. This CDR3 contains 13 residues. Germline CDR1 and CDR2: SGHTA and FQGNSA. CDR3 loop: CASSWDSSYEQYF. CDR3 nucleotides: TGTGCCAGCAGTTGGGACAGCTCCTACGAGCAGTACTTC.

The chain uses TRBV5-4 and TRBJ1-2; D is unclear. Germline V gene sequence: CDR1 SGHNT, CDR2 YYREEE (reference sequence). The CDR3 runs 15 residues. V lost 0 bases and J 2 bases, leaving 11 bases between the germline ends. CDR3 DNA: TGTGCCAGCAGCTTGGGTCCCCCAGGAAACTATGGCTACACCTTC. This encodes CASSLGPPGNYGYTF.

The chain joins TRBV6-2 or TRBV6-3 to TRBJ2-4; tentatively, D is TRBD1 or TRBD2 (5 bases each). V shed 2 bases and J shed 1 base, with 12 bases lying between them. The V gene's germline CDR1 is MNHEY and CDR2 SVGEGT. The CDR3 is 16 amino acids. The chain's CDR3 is CASSYRDGEAKNIQYF. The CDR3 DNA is TGTGCCAGCAGTTACAGGGACGGGGAGGCCAAAAACATTCAGTACTTC.

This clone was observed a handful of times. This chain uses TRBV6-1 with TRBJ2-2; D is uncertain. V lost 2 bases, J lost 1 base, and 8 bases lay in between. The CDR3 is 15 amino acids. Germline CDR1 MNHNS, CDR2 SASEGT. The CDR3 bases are TGTGCCAGCAGTGAATGGGCAGGGAACACCGGGGAGCTGTTTTTT. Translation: CASSEWAGNTGELFF.

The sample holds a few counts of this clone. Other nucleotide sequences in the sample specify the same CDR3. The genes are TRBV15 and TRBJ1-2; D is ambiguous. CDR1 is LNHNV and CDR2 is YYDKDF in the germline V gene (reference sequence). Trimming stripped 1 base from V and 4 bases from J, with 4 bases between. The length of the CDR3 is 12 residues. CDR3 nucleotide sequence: TGTGCCACCAGCAGAGGGGGCTATGGCTACACCTTC. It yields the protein CATSRGGYGYTF.

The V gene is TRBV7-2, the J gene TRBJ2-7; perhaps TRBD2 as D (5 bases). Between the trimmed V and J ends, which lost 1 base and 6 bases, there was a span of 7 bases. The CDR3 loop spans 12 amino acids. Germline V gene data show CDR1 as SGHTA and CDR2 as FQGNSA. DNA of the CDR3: TGTGCCAGCAGCTTAGTAGCGTTCGAGCAGTACTTC. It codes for CASSLVAFEQYF. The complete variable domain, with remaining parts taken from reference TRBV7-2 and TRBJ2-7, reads GAGVSQSPSNKVTEKGKDVELRCDPISGHTALYWYRQSLGQGLEFLIYFQGNSAPDKSGLPSDRFSAERTGGSVSTLTIQRTQQEDSAVYLCASSLVAFEQYFGPGTRLTVT.

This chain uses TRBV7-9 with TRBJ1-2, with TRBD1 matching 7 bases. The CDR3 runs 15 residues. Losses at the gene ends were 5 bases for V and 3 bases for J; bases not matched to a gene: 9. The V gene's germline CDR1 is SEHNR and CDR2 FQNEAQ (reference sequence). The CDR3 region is CASSVGGGQDYGYTF. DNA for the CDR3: TGTGCCAGCAGCGTAGGAGGAGGACAGGACTATGGCTACACCTTC.

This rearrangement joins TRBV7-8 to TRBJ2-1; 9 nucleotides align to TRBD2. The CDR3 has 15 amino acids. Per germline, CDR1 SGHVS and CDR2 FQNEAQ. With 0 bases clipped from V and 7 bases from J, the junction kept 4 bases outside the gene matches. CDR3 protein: CASSLAPSGANEQFF. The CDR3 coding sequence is TGTGCCAGCAGCTTAGCCCCTAGCGGGGCTAATGAGCAGTTCTTC.

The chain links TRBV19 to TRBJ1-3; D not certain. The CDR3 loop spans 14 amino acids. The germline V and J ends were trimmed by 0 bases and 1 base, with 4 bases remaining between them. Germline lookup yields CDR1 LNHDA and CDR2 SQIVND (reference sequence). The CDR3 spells CASSIEGSGNTIYF. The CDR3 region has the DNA TGTGCCAGTAGTATAGAAGGGTCTGGAAACACCATATATTTT.

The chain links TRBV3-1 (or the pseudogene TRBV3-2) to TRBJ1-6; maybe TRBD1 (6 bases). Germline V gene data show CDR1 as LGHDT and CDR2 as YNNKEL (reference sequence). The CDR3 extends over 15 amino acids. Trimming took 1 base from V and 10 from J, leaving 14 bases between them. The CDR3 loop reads CASSQGWGGPSPLHF. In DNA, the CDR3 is TGTGCCAGCAGCCAAGGGTGGGGGGGCCCCTCACCCCTCCACTTT.

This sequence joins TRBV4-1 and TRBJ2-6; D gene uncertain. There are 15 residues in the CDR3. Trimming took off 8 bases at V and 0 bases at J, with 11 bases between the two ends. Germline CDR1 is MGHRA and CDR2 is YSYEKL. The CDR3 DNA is TGCGCCAGCGTCACTCCCGTCTCTGGGGCCAACGTCCTGACTTTC. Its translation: CASVTPVSGANVLTF.

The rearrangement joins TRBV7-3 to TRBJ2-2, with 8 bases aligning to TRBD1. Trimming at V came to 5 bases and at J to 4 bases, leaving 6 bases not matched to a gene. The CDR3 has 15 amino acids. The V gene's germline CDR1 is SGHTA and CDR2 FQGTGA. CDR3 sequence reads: CASSAGGAGTGELFF. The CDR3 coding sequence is TGTGCCAGCAGCGCAGGGGGCGCGGGCACCGGGGAGCTGTTTTTT.

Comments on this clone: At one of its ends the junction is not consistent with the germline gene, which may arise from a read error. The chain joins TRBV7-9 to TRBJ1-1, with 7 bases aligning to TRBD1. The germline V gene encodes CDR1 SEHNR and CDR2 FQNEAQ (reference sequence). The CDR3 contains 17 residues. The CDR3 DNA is TGTGCCAGCACCTTAGAGCGGGACAGAGTTGAGAACACTGAAGCTTTCTTT. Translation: CASTLERDRVENTEAFF.

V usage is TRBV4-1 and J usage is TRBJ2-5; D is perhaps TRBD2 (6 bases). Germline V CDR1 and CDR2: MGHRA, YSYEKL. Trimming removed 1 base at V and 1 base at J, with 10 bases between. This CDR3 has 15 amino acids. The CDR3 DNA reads TGCGCCAGCAGCCAAGGTCGGGGGAGCCAAGAGACCCAGTACTTC. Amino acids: CASSQGRGSQETQYF.